This entry lists 17 T cell receptor beta chains sequenced from one sample in a study of PD-L1 blockade in urothelial cancer. TCRdb's table, derived via immunoSEQ multiplex PCR, lists solely in-frame clones and lacks some. The sample lists 85,000 to 100,000 clones, roughly 91% seen once, with 2% in the top ten. Described time point: pretreatment peripheral blood. The specimen comprised PBMCs, sampled around atezolizumab (anti-PD-L1) treatment. The source is a man aged 60-69 years with urothelial cancer.

CDR3 sequence (DNA): TGCGCCAGCAGCCAAGATCGGGGTACGGTGAACACTGAAGCTTTCTTT. Protein: CASSQDRGTVNTEAFF. This rearrangement joins TRBV4-3 to TRBJ1-1; D uncertain. The germline CDR1 and CDR2 sequences are LGHNA and YSLEER. The V end was cut by 0 bases, the J end by 0 bases, with 11 bases between. The CDR3 contains 16 residues.

The chain has TRBV11-3 and TRBJ1-2, with 7 bases fitting TRBD1. Germline V gene lookup returns CDR1 SGHNT and CDR2 YENEEA. J was trimmed by 6 bases and V by 3 bases; bases with no gene match: 10. The CDR3 covers 15 residues. For the CDR3, the DNA is TGTGCCAGCAGCTTGAGGAGGGGCCAGGGGGATGGCTACACCTTC. Protein: CASSLRRGQGDGYTF.

This chain uses TRBV6-6 with TRBJ1-3; D might be TRBD1 (6 bases). Between the trimmed V and J ends, which lost 8 bases and 0 bases, there was a span of 14 bases. From germline, CDR1 is MNHNY and CDR2 SVGAGI (reference sequence). The CDR3 covers 15 residues. The CDR3 bases are TGTGCCAGCTTCTTACAGGGCCTCTCTGGAAACACCATATATTTT. As protein: CASFLQGLSGNTIYF.

This chain uses TRBV7-9 with TRBJ1-1; D gene ambiguous. Germline V gene sequence: CDR1 SEHNR, CDR2 FQNEAQ (reference sequence). The V end was cut by 1 base, the J end by 6 bases, with 6 bases between. The length of the CDR3 is 12 residues. The CDR3 nucleotides read TGTGCCAGCAGCTTAGAGAGGTCTGAAGCTTTCTTT. Translating gives CASSLERSEAFF.

This clone was seen a few times. The chain combines TRBV7-3 with TRBJ2-7; D is uncertain. V was clipped by 5 bases and J by 6 bases, with 14 bases between them. The CDR3 has 13 amino acids. The germline CDR1 and CDR2 sequences are SGHTA and FQGTGA. The CDR3 loop reads CASSPGGAGEQYF. The CDR3 nucleotides read TGTGCCAGCAGCCCCGGCGGCGCCGGCGAGCAGTACTTC.

This chain joins TRBV5-6 and TRBJ1-1, with D possibly being TRBD1 (6 bases). CDR1 SGHDT and CDR2 YYEEEE come from the germline V gene. The CDR3 length is 13 residues. Trimming took off 4 bases at V and 1 base at J, with 8 bases between the two ends. The CDR3 loop is CASSRTENTEAFF. CDR3 nucleotides: TGTGCCAGCAGCCGGACAGAGAACACTGAAGCTTTCTTT. The full variable domain, with the rest looked up from reference TRBV5-6 and TRBJ1-1, is DAGVTQSPTHLIKTRGQQVTLRCSPKSGHDTVSWYQQALGQGPQFIFQYYEEEERQRGNFPDRFSGHQFPNYSSELNVNALLLGDSALYLCASSRTENTEAFFGQGTRLTVV.

The chain joins TRBV5-1 to TRBJ1-5; 7 bases are a match to TRBD1. This CDR3 contains 15 residues. The V and J ends lost 1 base and 2 bases, in that order; junction bases with no gene match: 3. Germline V gene sequence: CDR1 SGHRS, CDR2 YFSETQ. CDR3 region: CASSLNGQGNQPQHF. The CDR3 nucleotides read TGCGCCAGCAGCTTGAACGGACAGGGCAATCAGCCCCAGCATTTT.

The sample holds a few counts of this clone. This sample includes further DNA sequences coding for the same CDR3. The J gene is TRBJ1-1, the V gene TRBV6-5; D perhaps matches TRBD1 (5 bases). CDR1 and CDR2 (germline): MNHEY, SVGAGI. The CDR3 is 14 residues long. The V and J ends lost 0 bases and 6 bases respectively, with 11 bases between them. The DNA for the CDR3 is TGTGCCAGCAGTTACTCGGGGGGAAGCGCTGAAGCTTTCTTT. Its protein is CASSYSGGSAEAFF.

The chain's CDR3 is CASSLVTSGSYNEQFF. In DNA, the CDR3 is TGCGCCAGCAGCTTGGTGACTAGCGGGTCCTACAATGAGCAGTTCTTC. The gene calls are TRBV5-1 and TRBJ2-1, with TRBD2 matching 10 bases. This CDR3 spans 16 amino acids. Germline loops: CDR1 SGHRS, CDR2 YFSETQ. Germline trimming cut 0 bases from V and 1 base from J; bases unmatched to any gene: 1.

V usage is TRBV7-9 and J usage is TRBJ2-5, with D possibly being TRBD2 (7 bases). V was shortened by 8 bases and J by 5 bases, with 18 bases between the two germline ends. Germline V gene lookup returns CDR1 SEHNR and CDR2 FQNEAQ (reference sequence). The CDR3 sequence is 14 residues long. DNA for the CDR3: TGTGCCAGCGGGGGCGGGAGATGGGTCGAGACCCAGTACTTC. This codes for CASGGGRWVETQYF.

The V and J genes are TRBV7-9 and TRBJ1-5, with 8 bases matching TRBD1. V gave up 10 bases and J gave up 4 bases; unmatched junction bases: 3. Germline CDR1 and CDR2: SEHNR and FQNEAQ (reference sequence). The CDR3 covers 12 residues. CDR3 sequence reads: CAIRQGNQPQHF. In DNA form, the CDR3 reads TGTGCCATACGACAGGGGAATCAGCCCCAGCATTTT.

The chain employs TRBV7-3 and TRBJ2-5; 9 bases align to TRBD1. The junction had 5 bases not matched to a gene; V was cut back by 5 bases and J by 1 base. Germline V lookup: CDR1 SGHTA, CDR2 FQGTGA. This CDR3 has 15 amino acids. The CDR3 nucleotides read TGTGCCAGCAGCCCCGGGACAGGGTTCCAAGAGACCCAGTACTTC. This gives the protein CASSPGTGFQETQYF. Full variable domain (missing parts from reference TRBV7-3 and TRBJ2-5): GAGVSQTPSNKVTEKGKYVELRCDPISGHTALYWYRQSLGQGPEFLIYFQGTGAADDSGLPNDRFFAVRPEGSVSTLKIQRTERGDSAVYLCASSPGTGFQETQYFGPGTRLLVL.

V and J are TRBV11-3 and TRBJ2-1; TRBD2 matches 7 bases. CDR1 is SGHNT and CDR2 is YENEEA in the germline V gene. Losses at the gene ends were 1 base for V and 8 bases for J; bases not matched to a gene: 5. The CDR3 consists of 14 residues. Written as DNA, the CDR3 is TGTGCCAGCAGCTTAGCGGGGGGAAATCATGAGCAGTTCTTC. Amino acid sequence: CASSLAGGNHEQFF.

The rearrangement joins TRBV5-4 to TRBJ2-3; 9 bases map to TRBD2. The CDR3 length is 15 residues. Trimming cost V 5 bases and J 3 bases; bases outside gene matches: 7. CDR1 is SGHNT and CDR2 is YYREEE in the germline V gene (reference sequence). CDR3 in amino acids: CASRSGGPGTDTQYF. In DNA form, the CDR3 reads TGTGCCAGCAGGAGCGGGGGGCCGGGGACAGATACGCAGTATTTT.

This clone was recorded once. The V and J genes are TRBV7-3 and TRBJ2-3, with a weak D call TRBD2 (6 bases). V was clipped by 4 bases and J by 6 bases, with 11 bases between them. From germline, CDR1 is SGHTA and CDR2 FQGTGA. This CDR3 region has 13 residues. The CDR3, as DNA: TGTGCCAGCAGCTACGGGACTTTGGATACGCAGTATTTT. Translating it yields CASSYGTLDTQYF.

The chain recombines TRBV11-2 with TRBJ2-7, with D possibly being TRBD1 (6 bases). Deletions cut 4 bases from V and 2 bases from J, with 15 bases between. This CDR3 is built from 15 residues. In germline, CDR1 is SGHAT, CDR2 FQNNGV. CDR3 bases: TGTGCCAGCAGCTCTCTTAGGGGGAAACCCTACGAGCAGTACTTC. Protein sequence: CASSSLRGKPYEQYF.

This chain uses TRBV5-5 with TRBJ2-1; TRBD1 aligns across 7 bases. J gave up 6 bases and V 3 bases, and 3 bases lay outside the gene matches. Per germline, CDR1 SGHKS and CDR2 YYEKEE (reference sequence). The CDR3 runs to 13 residues. The CDR3 DNA is TGTGCCAGCAGCTCGGGACAGAGCAATGAGCAGTTCTTC. It translates to CASSSGQSNEQFF. The full variable domain, rest sourced from reference TRBV5-5 and TRBJ2-1, is DAGVTQSPTHLIKTRGQQVTLRCSPISGHKSVSWYQQVLGQGPQFIFQYYEKEERGRGNFPDRFSARQFPNYSSELNVNALLLGDSALYLCASSSGQSNEQFFGPGTRLTVL.